This T cell receptor (beta chain) appears in the sequencing data of a study of graft-versus-host responses after intestinal transplantation. Comment on this clone: No antigen is known for it.

Clones were read by immunoSEQ multiplex PCR, and TCRdb kept only the in-frame ones, dropping some. The sample includes approximately 100,000 clones, 86% of them seen just once. Study-wide results and limits: Among recipient marrow samples, GvH clones were found; some appeared first in ileum or blood.

Sample: PBMCs, taken 255 days after intestinal transplant. This clonotype was sampled from a human patient who received an intestinal transplant, so some T cells may come from the graft donor.

CDR3 residues: CASSLGQDYNEQFF. CDR3 DNA: TGCGCCAGCAGCTTGGGGCAGGACTACAATGAGCAGTTCTTC. The chain recombines TRBV5-1 with TRBJ2-1, with unresolved D. V was pared by 0 bases and J by 3 bases, with 7 bases between. The CDR3 length is 14 residues. In germline, CDR1 is SGHRS, CDR2 YFSETQ.